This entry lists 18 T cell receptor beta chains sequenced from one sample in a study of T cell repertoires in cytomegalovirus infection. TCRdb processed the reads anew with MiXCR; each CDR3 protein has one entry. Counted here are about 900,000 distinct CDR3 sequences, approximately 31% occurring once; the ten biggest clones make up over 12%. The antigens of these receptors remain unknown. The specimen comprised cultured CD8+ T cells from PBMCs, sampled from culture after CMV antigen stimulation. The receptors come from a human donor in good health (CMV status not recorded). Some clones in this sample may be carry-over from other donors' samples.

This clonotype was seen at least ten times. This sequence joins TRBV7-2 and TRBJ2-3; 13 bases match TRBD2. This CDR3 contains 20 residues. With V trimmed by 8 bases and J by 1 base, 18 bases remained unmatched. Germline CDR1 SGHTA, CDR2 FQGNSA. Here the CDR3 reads CASRASIGLAGESRTDTQYF. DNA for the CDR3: TGTGCCAGCCGGGCCTCGATCGGACTAGCGGGGGAAAGCCGCACAGATACGCAGTATTTT.

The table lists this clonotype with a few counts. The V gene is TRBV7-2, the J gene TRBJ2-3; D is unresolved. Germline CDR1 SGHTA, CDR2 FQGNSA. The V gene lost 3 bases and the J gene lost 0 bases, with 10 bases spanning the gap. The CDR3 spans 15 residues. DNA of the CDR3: TGTGCCAGCAGCTTGCGACCAATAAGCACAGATACGCAGTATTTT. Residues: CASSLRPISTDTQYF. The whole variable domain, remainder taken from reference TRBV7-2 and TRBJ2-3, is GAGVSQSPSNKVTEKGKDVELRCDPISGHTALYWYRQSLGQGLEFLIYFQGNSAPDKSGLPSDRFSAERTGGSVSTLTIQRTQQEDSAVYLCASSLRPISTDTQYFGPGTRLTVL.

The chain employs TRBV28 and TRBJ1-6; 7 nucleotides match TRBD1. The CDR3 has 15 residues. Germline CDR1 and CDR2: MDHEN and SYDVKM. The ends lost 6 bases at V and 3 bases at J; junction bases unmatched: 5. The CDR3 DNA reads TGTGCCAGCAGGATACAGGGGCTCTATAATTCACCCCTCCACTTT. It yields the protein CASRIQGLYNSPLHF.

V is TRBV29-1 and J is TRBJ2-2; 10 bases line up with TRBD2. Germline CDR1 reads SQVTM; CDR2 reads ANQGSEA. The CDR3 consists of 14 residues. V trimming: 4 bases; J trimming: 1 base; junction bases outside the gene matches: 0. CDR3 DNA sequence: TGCAGCGTTGGACTAGCGGGGAACACCGGGGAGCTGTTTTTT. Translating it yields CSVGLAGNTGELFF.

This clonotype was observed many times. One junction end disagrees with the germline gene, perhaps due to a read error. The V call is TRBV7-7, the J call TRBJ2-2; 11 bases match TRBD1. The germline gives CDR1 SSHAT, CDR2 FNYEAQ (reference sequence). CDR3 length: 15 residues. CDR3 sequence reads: CASSPRDRGNGELFF. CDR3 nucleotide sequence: TGTGCTAGCAGCCCCCGGGACAGGGGGAACGGGGAGCTGTTTTTT.

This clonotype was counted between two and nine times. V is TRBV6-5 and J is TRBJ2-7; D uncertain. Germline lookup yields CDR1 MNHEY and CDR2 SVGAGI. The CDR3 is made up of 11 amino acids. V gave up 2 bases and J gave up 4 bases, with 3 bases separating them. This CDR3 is CASSYMYEQYF. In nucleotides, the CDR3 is TGTGCCAGCAGTTACATGTACGAGCAGTACTTC.

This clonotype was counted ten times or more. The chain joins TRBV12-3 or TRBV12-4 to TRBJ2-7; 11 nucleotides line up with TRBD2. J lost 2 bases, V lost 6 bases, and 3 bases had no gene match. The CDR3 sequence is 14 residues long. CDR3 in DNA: TGTGCCAGCAGCTTTAGCGGGGGGGCCTACGAGCAGTACTTC. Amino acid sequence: CASSFSGGAYEQYF.

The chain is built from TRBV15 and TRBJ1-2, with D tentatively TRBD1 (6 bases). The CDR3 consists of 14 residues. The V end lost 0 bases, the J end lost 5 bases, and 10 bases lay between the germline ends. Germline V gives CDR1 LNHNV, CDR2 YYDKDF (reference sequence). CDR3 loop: CATSRDRGAYGYTF. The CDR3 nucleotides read TGTGCCACCAGCAGAGACAGGGGCGCTTATGGCTACACCTTC. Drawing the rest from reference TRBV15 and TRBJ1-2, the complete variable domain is DAMVIQNPRYQVTQFGKPVTLSCSQTLNHNVMYWYQQKSSQAPKLLFHYYDKDFNNEADTPDNFQSRRPNTSFCFLDIRSPGLGDTAMYLCATSRDRGAYGYTFGSGTRLTVV.

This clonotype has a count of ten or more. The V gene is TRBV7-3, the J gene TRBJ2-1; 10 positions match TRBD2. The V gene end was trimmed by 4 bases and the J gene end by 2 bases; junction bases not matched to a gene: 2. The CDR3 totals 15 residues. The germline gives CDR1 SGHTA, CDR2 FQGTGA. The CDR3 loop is CASSSLAGAYNEQFF. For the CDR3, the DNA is TGTGCCAGCAGCTCGCTAGCGGGGGCCTACAATGAGCAGTTCTTC.

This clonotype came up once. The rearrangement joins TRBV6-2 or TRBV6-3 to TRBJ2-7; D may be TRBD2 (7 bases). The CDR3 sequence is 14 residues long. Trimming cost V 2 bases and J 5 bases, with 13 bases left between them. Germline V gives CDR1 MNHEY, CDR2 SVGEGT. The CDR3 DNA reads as TGTGCCAGCAGTTACGGGGGGGCCGGGAACGAGCAGTACGTC. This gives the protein CASSYGGAGNEQYV.

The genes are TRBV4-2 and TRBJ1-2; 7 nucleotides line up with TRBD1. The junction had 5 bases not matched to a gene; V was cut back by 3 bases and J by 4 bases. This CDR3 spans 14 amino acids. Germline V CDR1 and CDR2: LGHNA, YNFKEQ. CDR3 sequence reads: CASSHPKGAYGYTF. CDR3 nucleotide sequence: TGTGCCAGCAGCCACCCTAAGGGGGCCTATGGCTACACCTTC.

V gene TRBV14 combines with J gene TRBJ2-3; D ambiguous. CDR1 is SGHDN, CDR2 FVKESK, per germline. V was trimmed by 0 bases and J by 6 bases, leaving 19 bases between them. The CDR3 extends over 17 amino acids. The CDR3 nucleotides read TGTGCCAGCAGCCAAGATCGCGACACATCGGGCCCTGATACGCAGTATTTT. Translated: CASSQDRDTSGPDTQYF.

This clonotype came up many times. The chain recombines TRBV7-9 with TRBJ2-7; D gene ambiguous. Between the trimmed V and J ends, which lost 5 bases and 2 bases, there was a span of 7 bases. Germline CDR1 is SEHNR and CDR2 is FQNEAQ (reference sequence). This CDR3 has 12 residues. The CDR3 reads CASSARPYEQYF. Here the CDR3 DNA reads TGTGCCAGCAGCGCCCGTCCCTACGAGCAGTACTTC.

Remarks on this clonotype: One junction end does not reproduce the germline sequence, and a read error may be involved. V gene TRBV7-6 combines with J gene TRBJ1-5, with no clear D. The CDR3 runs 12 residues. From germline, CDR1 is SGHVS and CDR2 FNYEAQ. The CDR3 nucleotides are TGTACCAGCAGCTTAGGTGCTCAGCCCCAGCATTTT. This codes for CTSSLGAQPQHF.

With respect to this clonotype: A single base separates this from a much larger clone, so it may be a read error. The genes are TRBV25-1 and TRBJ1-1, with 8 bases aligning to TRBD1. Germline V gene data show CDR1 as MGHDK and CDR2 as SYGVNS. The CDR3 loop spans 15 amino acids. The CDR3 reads CVSSAESRGRTEAFF. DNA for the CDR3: TGTGTCAGCAGTGCCGAGAGCAGGGGGCGCACTGAAGCTTTCTTT.

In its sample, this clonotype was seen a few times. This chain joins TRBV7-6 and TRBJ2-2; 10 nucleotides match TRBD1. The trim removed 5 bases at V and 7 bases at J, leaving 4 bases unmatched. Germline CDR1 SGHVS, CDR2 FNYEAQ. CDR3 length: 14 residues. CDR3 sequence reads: CASSGGQGSGELFF. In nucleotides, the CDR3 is TGTGCCAGCAGCGGGGGACAGGGGAGCGGGGAGCTGTTTTTT.

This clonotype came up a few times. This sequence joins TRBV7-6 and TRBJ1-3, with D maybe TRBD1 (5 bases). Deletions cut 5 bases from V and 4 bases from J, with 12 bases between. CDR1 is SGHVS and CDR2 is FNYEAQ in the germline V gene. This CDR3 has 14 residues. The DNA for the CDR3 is TGTGCCAGCAGCGGGGGATCGGCGGGAAACACCATATATTTT. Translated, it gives CASSGGSAGNTIYF.

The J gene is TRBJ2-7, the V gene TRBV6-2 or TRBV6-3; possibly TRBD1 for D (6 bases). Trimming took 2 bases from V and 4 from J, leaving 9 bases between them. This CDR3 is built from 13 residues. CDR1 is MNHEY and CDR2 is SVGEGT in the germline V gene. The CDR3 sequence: CASSYQGSYEQYV. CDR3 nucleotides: TGTGCCAGCAGTTACCAGGGGTCATACGAGCAGTACGTC.